Sequencing of this T cell receptor beta chain was carried out in a study of glioma-infiltrating T cells. The germline V gene has CDR1 MNHNS and CDR2 SASEGT. The CDR3 totals 14 residues. J lost 3 bases, V lost 7 bases, and 8 bases had no gene match. The study's findings and limits: Signature shared blood CDR3 motifs were enriched in low-divergence and depleted in high-divergence patients.

This clonotype appeared many times. Its antigen is currently unknown. Amplification of TCR alpha and beta CDR3 regions from RNA used iRepertoire nested multiplex PCR. TCRdb re-called the multiplex PCR reads through MiXCR, storing one row per CDR3 protein. The sample carries roughly 350,000 distinct CDR3 sequences, roughly 41% recorded once. This receptor was identified in a human donor with low-grade glioma or glioblastoma, undergoing nonglioma brain surgery, or in good health (not recorded which). The chain employs TRBV6-1 and TRBJ1-1, with 7 bases identical to TRBD1. Specimen: glioma tissue, nonneoplastic brain tissue, or PBMCs (not recorded which). This CDR3 is CASTPGQDYTEAFF. Here the CDR3 DNA reads TGTGCCAGCACTCCTGGACAGGACTACACTGAAGCTTTCTTT.